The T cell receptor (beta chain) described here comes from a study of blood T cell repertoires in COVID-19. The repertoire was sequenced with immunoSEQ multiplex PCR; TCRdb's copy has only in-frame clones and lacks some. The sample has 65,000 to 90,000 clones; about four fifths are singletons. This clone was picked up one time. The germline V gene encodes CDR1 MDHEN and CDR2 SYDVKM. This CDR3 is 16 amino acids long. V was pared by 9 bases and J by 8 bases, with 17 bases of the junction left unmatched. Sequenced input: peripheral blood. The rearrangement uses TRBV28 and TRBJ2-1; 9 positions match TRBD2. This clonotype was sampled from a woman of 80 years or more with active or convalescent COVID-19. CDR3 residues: CASWTRRRGGLDEQFF. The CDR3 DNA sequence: TGTGCCAGTTGGACAAGGCGGCGGGGGGGCTTAGATGAGCAGTTCTTC.